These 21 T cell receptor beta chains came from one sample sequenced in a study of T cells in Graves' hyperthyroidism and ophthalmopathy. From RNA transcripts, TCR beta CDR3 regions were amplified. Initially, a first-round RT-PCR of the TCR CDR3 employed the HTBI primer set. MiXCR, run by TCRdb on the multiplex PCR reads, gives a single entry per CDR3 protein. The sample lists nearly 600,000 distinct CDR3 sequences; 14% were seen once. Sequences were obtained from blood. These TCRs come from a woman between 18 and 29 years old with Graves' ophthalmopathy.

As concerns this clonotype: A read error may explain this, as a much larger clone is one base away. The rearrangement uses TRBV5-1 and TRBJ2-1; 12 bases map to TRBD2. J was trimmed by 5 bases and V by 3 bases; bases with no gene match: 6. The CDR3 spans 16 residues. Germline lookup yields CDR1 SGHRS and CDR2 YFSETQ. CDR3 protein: CASSWGTSGSNNEQFF. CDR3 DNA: TGCGCCAGCAGCTGGGGGACTAGCGGGTCTAACAATGAGCAGTTCTTC.

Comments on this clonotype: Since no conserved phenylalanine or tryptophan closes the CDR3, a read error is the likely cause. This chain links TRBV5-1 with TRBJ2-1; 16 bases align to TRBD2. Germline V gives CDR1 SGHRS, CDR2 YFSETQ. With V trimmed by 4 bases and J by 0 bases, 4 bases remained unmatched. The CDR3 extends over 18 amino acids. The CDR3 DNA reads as TGCGCCAGCAGCCAGGGACTAGCGGGAGGGGCCTCCTACAATGAGCAGTTCCTC. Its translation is CASSQGLAGGASYNEQFL.

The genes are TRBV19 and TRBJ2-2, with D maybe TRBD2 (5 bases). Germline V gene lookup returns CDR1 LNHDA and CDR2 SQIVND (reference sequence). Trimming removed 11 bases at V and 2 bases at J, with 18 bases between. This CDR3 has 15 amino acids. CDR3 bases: TGTGCCCGCTGGGAGCCAGCTCCTAACACCGGGGAGCTGTTTTTT. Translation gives CARWEPAPNTGELFF.

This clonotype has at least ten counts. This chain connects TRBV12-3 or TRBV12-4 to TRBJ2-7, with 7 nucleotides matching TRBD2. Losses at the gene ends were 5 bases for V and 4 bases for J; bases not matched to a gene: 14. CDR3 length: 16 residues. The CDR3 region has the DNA TGTGCCAGCAGTCCCTTCTCTTTTGGCGGGAGTTACGAGCAGTACTTC. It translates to CASSPFSFGGSYEQYF.

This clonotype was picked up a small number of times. CDR3 protein: CSVELAADYEQYF. Written as DNA, the CDR3 is TGCAGCGTTGAACTGGCCGCAGACTACGAGCAGTACTTC. This chain connects TRBV29-1 to TRBJ2-7; D not certain. V gave up 2 bases and J gave up 3 bases, with 11 bases separating them. Germline V gene data show CDR1 as SQVTM and CDR2 as ANQGSEA. CDR3 size: 13 residues.

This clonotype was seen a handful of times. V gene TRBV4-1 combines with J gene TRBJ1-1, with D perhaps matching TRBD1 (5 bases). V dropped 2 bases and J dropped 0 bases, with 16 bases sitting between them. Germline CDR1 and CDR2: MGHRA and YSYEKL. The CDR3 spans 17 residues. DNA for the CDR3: TGCGCCAGCAGCCAATCCCGGGACCGCAACCTGAACACTGAAGCTTTCTTT. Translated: CASSQSRDRNLNTEAFF.

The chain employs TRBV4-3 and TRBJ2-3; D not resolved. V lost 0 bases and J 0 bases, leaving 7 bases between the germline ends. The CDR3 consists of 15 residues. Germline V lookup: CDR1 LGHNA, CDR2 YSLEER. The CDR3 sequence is CASSQDWFSTDTQYF. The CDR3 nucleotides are TGCGCCAGCAGCCAAGATTGGTTTAGCACAGATACGCAGTATTTT.

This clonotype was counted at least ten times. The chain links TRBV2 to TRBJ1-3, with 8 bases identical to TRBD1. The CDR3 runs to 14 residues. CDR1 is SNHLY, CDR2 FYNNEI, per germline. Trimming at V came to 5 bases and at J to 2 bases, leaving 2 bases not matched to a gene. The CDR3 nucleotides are TGTGCCAGCAGTCTGGACAGGGCTGGAAACACCATATATTTT. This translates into CASSLDRAGNTIYF. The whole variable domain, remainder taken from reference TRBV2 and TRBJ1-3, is EPEVTQTPSHQVTQMGQEVILRCVPISNHLYFYWYRQILGQKVEFLVSFYNNEISEKSEIFDDQFSVERPDGSNFTLKIRSTKLEDSAMYFCASSLDRAGNTIYFGEGSWLTVV.

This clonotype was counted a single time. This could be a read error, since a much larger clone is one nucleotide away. This chain's CDR3 is CASSQGSGGSSYNEQYF. The CDR3 coding sequence is TGCGCCAGCAGCCAAGGCTCGGGAGGGAGCTCCTACAATGAGCAGTACTTC. The chain combines TRBV4-3 with TRBJ2-1; 8 bases are a match to TRBD2. The DNA matches TRBJ2-7 better at its end, which makes the J call doubtful. CDR3 size: 17 residues. Germline lookup yields CDR1 LGHNA and CDR2 YSLEER.

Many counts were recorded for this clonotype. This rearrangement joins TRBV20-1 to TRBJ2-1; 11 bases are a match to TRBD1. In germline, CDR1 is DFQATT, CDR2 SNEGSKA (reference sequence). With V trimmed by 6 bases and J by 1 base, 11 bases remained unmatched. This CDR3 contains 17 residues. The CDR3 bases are TGCAGTGCCGCCGGGACAGGGGGGAGTATTTCCTACAATGAGCAGTTCTTC. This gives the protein CSAAGTGGSISYNEQFF.

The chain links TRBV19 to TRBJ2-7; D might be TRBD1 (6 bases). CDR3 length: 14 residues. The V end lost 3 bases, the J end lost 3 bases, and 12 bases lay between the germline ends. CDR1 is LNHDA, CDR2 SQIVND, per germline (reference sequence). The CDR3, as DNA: TGTGCCAGTAGTATTAGAGGACAGATCTACGAGCAGTACTTC. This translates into CASSIRGQIYEQYF.

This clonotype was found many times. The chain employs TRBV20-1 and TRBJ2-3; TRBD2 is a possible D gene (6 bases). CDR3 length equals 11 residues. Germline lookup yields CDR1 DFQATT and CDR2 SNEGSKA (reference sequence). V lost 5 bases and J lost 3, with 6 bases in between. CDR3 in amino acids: CSAGTTDTQYF. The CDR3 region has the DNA TGCAGTGCTGGGACTACAGATACGCAGTATTTT.

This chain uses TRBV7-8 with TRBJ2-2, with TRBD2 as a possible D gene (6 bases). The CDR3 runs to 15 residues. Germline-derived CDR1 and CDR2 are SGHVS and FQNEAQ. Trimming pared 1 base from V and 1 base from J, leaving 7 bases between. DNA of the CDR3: TGTGCCAGCAGCTTAGGGGAGGTGAACACCGGGGAGCTGTTTTTT. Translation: CASSLGEVNTGELFF. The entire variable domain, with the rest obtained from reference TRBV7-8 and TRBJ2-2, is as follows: GAGVSQSPRYKVAKRGQDVALRCDPISGHVSLFWYQQALGQGPEFLTYFQNEAQLDKSGLPSDRFFAERPEGSVSTLKIQRTQQEDSAVYLCASSLGEVNTGELFFGEGSRLTVL.

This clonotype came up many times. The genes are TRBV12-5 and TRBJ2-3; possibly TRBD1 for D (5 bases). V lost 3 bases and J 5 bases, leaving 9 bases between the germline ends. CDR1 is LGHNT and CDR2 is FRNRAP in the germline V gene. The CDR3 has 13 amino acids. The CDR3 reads CASGFQGRDTQYF. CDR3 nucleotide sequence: TGTGCTAGTGGTTTCCAGGGCCGAGATACGCAGTATTTT.

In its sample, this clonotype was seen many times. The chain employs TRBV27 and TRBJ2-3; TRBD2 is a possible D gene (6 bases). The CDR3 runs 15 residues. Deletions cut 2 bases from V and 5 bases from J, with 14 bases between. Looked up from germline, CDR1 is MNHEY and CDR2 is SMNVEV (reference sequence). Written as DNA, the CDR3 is TGTGCCAGCAGTTTAGGTTCGGGAGTGATAGATACGCAGTATTTT. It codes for CASSLGSGVIDTQYF.

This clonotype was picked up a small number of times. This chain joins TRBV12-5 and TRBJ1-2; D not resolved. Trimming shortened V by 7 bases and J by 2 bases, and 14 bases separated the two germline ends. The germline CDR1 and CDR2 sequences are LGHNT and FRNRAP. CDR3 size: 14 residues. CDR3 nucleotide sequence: TGTGCTAGTGACGAACAGCCGACAAACTATGGCTACACCTTC. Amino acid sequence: CASDEQPTNYGYTF.

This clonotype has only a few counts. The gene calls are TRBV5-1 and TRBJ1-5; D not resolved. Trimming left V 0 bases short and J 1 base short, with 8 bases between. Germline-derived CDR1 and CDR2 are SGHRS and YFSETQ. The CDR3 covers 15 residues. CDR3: CASSLAVGSNQPQHF. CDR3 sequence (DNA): TGCGCCAGCAGCTTGGCCGTAGGGAGCAATCAGCCCCAGCATTTT.

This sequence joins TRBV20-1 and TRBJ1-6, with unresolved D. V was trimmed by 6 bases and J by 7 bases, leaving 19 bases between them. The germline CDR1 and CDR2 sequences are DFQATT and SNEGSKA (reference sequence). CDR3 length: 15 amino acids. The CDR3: CSASAGNEWNSPLHF. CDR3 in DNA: TGCAGTGCCAGCGCCGGGAATGAATGGAATTCACCCCTCCACTTT.

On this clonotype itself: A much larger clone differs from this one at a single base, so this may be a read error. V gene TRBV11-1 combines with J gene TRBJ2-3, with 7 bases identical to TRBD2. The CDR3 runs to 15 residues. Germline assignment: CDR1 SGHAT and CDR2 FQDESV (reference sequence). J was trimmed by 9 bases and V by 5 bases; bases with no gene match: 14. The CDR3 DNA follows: TGTGCCAGCAGCCCCGGGACTACCACAGTCGCCACGCAGTATTTT. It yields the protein CASSPGTTTVATQYF.

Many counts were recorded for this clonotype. In nucleotides, the CDR3 is TGTGCCAGCAGTGTCGAGACAAGCTCCTACGAGCAGTACTTC. Its protein is CASSVETSSYEQYF. The rearrangement links TRBV2 to TRBJ2-7, with D unresolved. The V end was cut by 4 bases, the J end by 0 bases, with 10 bases between. The CDR3 spans 14 residues. Germline V gene sequence: CDR1 SNHLY, CDR2 FYNNEI. Complete variable domain (other parts from reference TRBV2 and TRBJ2-7): EPEVTQTPSHQVTQMGQEVILRCVPISNHLYFYWYRQILGQKVEFLVSFYNNEISEKSEIFDDQFSVERPDGSNFTLKIRSTKLEDSAMYFCASSVETSSYEQYFGPGTRLTVT.

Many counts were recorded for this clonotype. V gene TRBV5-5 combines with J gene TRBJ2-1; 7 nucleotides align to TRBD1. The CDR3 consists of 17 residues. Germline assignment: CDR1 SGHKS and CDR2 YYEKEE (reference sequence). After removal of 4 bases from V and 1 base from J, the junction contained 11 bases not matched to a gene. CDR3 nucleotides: TGTGCCAGCAGCCAAACCACCAACAGGGGATCCTACAATGAGCAGTTCTTC. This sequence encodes CASSQTTNRGSYNEQFF.